Following are 5 T cell receptor beta chains from one sample sequenced in a study of blood T cells in healthy people across ages. The second PCR ran roughly 7 to 12 cycles with a sample-barcoded 5' primer and J-beta primers. One entry per CDR3 protein results from TCRdb running MiXCR on the 5' RACE reads. This sample has fewer than 1.5 million distinct CDR3 sequences, with roughly 45% found just once. The sequencing input was blood. These receptors were taken from a young woman in good health.

The V and J genes are TRBV28 and TRBJ1-1, with 8 bases identical to TRBD1. The CDR3 runs to 12 residues. Per germline, CDR1 MDHEN and CDR2 SYDVKM. Germline trimming cut 5 bases from V and 7 bases from J; bases unmatched to any gene: 3. The CDR3 region is CASSETGDEAFF. CDR3 DNA: TGTGCCAGCAGTGAGACAGGGGATGAAGCTTTCTTT.

This clonotype has just a few counts. This chain uses TRBV27 with TRBJ2-3, with 8 bases fitting TRBD2. Trimming took 4 bases from V and 2 from J; bases not matched to a gene: 8. Germline assignment: CDR1 MNHEY and CDR2 SMNVEV (reference sequence). This CDR3 has 16 residues. The CDR3 loop is CASSSPAGAYTDTQYF. The CDR3 coding sequence is TGTGCCAGCAGTTCTCCAGCGGGGGCCTACACAGATACGCAGTATTTT.

The chain employs TRBV9 and TRBJ2-1, with D unresolved. This CDR3 region has 11 residues. V dropped 1 base and J dropped 8 bases, with 4 bases sitting between them. The germline V gene encodes CDR1 SGDLS and CDR2 YYNGEE. The CDR3 loop is CASSVFYEQFF. CDR3 DNA sequence: TGTGCCAGCAGCGTATTTTATGAGCAGTTCTTC. The variable domain in full, with the rest retrieved from reference TRBV9 and TRBJ2-1, is DSGVTQTPKHLITATGQRVTLRCSPRSGDLSVYWYQQSLDQGLQFLIQYYNGEERAKGNILERFSAQQFPDLHSELNLSSLELGDSALYFCASSVFYEQFFGPGTRLTVL.

The chain links TRBV28 to TRBJ1-1; no clear D gene. Germline CDR1 and CDR2: MDHEN and SYDVKM. This CDR3 has 13 amino acids. Trimming left V 4 bases short and J 8 bases short, with 14 bases between. CDR3 in DNA: TGTGCCAGCAGTTCCGCCTCCCTCAGGGAAGCTTTCTTT. Its translation is CASSSASLREAFF.

This clonotype was seen ten or more times. The V call is TRBV20-1, the J call TRBJ1-2; possibly TRBD1 for D (6 bases). The germline V gene has CDR1 DFQATT and CDR2 SNEGSKA (reference sequence). CDR3 length: 12 amino acids. The V end lost 4 bases, the J end lost 10 bases, and 16 bases lay between the germline ends. The chain's CDR3 is CSANPQGTDYTF. In nucleotides, the CDR3 is TGCAGTGCTAATCCTCAGGGGACCGACTACACCTTC.